The clone carrying this T cell receptor beta chain was observed a handful of times. The antigen remains undetermined. Unique molecular identifiers were present on cDNA, and template switching added a universal primer site. TCRdb independently ran MiXCR on the 5' RACE reads; one entry per CDR3 protein. Here the sample spans about 250,000 distinct CDR3 sequences, approximately 8.3% being singletons. The data were obtained in a study of identical twins. Study results and caveats: Potential partial confounding of zero-insertion analyses by invariant MAIT and iNKT cells was noted.

Germline V lookup: CDR1 SEHNR, CDR2 FQNEAQ (reference sequence). The CDR3 sequence is 10 residues long. Trimming took off 5 bases at V and 9 bases at J, with 7 bases between the two ends. These sequences were also reported in another study, on yellow fever vaccine responses in identical twins.

Sequenced: CD8+ T cells sorted from blood. This sequence was found in a woman aged 18-30 years in good health. The gene calls are TRBV7-9 and TRBJ2-5; no clear D gene. Here the CDR3 reads CASSADPQYF. As DNA, the CDR3 is TGTGCCAGCAGCGCGGATCCCCAGTACTTC. Full variable domain (remainder filled in from reference TRBV7-9 and TRBJ2-5): DTGVSQNPRHKITKRGQNVTFRCDPISEHNRLYWYRQTLGQGPEFLTYFQNEAQLEKSRLLSDRFSAERPKGSFSTLEIQRTEQGDSAMYLCASSADPQYFGPGTRLLVL.